This T cell receptor beta chain stems from a study of T cells in Graves' hyperthyroidism and ophthalmopathy. Criteria for exclusion of patients were uncontrolled infection, other autoimmune disease, pregnancy or lactation. This clonotype was seen ten or more times. Trimming left V 5 bases short and J 5 bases short, with 15 bases between. Germline CDR1 is SGHAT and CDR2 is FQDESV (reference sequence). CDR3 length equals 14 residues. Amplification of TCR beta CDR3 regions was performed using RNA transcripts as template. First-round RT-PCR of the TCR CDR3 relied on the HTBI primer set. TCRdb independently ran MiXCR on the multiplex PCR reads; one entry per CDR3 protein. Seen here are hundreds of thousands of distinct CDR3 sequences, approximately 15% observed once, and the top ten hold roughly 13%.

The sample consisted of blood. This sequence originates from a woman between 18 and 29 years old with Graves' hyperthyroidism. The genes are TRBV11-1 and TRBJ1-1, with a tentative D call TRBD1 (6 bases). CDR3 sequence reads: CASSEQGPRTEAFF. As DNA, the CDR3 is TGTGCCAGCAGCGAACAGGGCCCGAGGACTGAAGCTTTCTTT.